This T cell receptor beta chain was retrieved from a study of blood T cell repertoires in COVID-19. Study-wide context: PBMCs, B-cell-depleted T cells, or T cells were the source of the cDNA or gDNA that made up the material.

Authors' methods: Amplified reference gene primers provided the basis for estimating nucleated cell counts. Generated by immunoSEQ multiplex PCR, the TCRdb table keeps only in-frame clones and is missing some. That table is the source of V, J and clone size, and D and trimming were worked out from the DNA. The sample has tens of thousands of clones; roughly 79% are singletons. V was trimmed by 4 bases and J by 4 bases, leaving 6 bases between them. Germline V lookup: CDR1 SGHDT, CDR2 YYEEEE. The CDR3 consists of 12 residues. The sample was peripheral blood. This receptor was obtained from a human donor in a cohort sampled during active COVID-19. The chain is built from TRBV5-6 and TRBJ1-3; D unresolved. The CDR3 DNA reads TGTGCCAGCAGCCACCAGGGAAACACCATATATTTT. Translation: CASSHQGNTIYF.